This T cell receptor (beta chain) derives from a study of beta chain features in type 1 diabetes. This clone was seen a handful of times. Sort purity for all populations was recorded as exceeding 98%. Expressed TCRB transcripts were sequenced because the isolated RNA had all been reverse transcribed beforehand. Approximately 3.6 million reads per sample were averaged for naive, central memory and regulatory samples. The assay was immunoSEQ multiplex PCR, and TCRdb's table has in-frame clones only and misses some. The data contain 360,000 or so clones, about 20% of them singletons. Germline V gene lookup returns CDR1 MGHRA and CDR2 YSYEKL. V lost 6 bases and J lost 5, with 16 bases in between. This CDR3 is built from 14 residues.

V is TRBV4-1 and J is TRBJ1-2; a weak D match, TRBD1 (5 bases). The clonotype comes from a woman in her late teens or twenties in good health. Sample: naive CD4+ T cells from blood. CDR3 DNA sequence: TGCGCCAGCAGTCTTGTGGCAGGGATTTATGGCTACACCTTC. Its protein product is CASSLVAGIYGYTF.